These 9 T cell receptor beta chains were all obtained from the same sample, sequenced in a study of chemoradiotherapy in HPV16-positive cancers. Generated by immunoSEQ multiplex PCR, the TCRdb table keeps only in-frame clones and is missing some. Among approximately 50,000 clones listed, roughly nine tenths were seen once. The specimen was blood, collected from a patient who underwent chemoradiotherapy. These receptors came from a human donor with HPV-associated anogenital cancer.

The CDR3 spells CASSERQGAEYGYTF. Here the CDR3 DNA reads TGTGCCAGCAGTGAAAGGCAGGGGGCTGAGTATGGCTACACCTTC. This sequence joins TRBV6-4 and TRBJ1-2; 8 nucleotides align to TRBD1. CDR1 MRHNA and CDR2 SNTAGT come from the germline V gene. CDR3 size: 15 residues. V trimming: 3 bases; J trimming: 5 bases; junction bases outside the gene matches: 8.

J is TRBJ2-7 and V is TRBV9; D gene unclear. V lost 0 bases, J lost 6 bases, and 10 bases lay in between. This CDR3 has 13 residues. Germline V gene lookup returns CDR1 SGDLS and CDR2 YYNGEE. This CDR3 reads CASSVGPAGEQYF. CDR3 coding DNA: TGTGCCAGCAGCGTAGGGCCCGCTGGCGAGCAGTACTTC.

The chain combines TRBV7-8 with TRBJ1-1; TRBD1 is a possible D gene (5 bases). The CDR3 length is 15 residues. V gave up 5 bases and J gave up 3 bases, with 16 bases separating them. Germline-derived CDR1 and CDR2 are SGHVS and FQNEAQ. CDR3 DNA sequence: TGTGCCAGCAGCCCCCTGCAGAGGGGTTACACTGAAGCTTTCTTT. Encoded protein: CASSPLQRGYTEAFF.

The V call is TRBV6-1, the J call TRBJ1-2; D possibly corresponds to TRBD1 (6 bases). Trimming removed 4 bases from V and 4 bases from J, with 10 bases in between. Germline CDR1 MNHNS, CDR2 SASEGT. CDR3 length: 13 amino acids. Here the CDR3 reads CASSAGAIYGYTF. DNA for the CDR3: TGTGCCAGCAGTGCAGGGGCGATCTATGGCTACACCTTC.

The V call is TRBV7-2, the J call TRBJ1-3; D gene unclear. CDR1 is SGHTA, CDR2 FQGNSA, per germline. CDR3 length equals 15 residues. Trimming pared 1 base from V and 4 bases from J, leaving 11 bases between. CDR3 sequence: CASSLVVGRGNTIYF. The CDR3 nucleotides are TGTGCCAGCAGCTTAGTGGTAGGGAGAGGAAACACCATATATTTT.

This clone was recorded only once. Here the CDR3 reads CASRERFSSYEQYF. The CDR3 DNA reads as TGTGCCAGCAGGGAGAGGTTTAGCTCCTACGAGCAGTACTTC. The chain combines TRBV6-5 with TRBJ2-7; D call uncertain. The CDR3 contains 14 residues. CDR1 is MNHEY and CDR2 is SVGAGI in the germline V gene. The V end was cut by 6 bases, the J end by 0 bases, with 12 bases between.

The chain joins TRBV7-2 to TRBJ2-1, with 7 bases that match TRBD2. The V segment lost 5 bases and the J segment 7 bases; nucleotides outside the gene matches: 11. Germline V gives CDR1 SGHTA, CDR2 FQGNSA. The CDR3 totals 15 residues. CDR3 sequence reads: CASSPGGSRGNEQFF. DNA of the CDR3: TGTGCCAGCAGCCCGGGGGGAAGCCGGGGGAATGAGCAGTTCTTC.

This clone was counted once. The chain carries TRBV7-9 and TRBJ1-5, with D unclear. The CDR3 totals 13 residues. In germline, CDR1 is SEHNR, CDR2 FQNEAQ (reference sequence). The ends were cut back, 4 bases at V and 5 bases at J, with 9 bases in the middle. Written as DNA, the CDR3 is TGTGCCAGCAGCTGGAACAGCGATCAGCCCCAGCATTTT. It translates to CASSWNSDQPQHF.

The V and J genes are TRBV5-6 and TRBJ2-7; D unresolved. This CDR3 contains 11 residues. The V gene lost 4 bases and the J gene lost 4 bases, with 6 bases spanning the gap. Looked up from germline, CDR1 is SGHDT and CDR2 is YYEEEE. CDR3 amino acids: CASSVTYEQYF. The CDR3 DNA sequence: TGTGCCAGCAGCGTTACTTACGAGCAGTACTTC.